This is a list of T cell receptor beta chains from one sample in a study of post-analysis software for immune sequencing data. A single record per CDR3 protein comes from TCRdb applying MiXCR to the PCR reads. The data contain about 800,000 distinct CDR3 sequences, 25% to 30% of them singletons. The sequencing sample was made of blood. Source of these receptors: a girl aged 10-17 years with multiple sclerosis. CDR3s include the opening cysteine and the closing phenylalanine or tryptophan. D genes are given only for firm matches. The listing skips clone size in some rows; elsewhere it reads once, few, many or a size class.

D	V	size	length	J	CDR3	DNA
-	TRBV15	few	16	TRBJ1-1	CATSSGAGLGGTEAFF	TGTGCCACCAGCAGCGGAGCGGGCCTTGGGGGCACTGAAGCTTTCTTT
-	TRBV5-1	few	15	TRBJ1-2	CASSLERESPYGYTF	TGCGCCAGCAGCTTGGAGAGGGAGTCTCCTTATGGCTACACCTTC
-	TRBV7-7	many	15	TRBJ2-5	CASSLAPGGGETQYF	TGTGCTAGCAGCTTAGCGCCGGGGGGCGGAGAGACCCAGTACTTC
-	TRBV5-1	-	15	TRBJ2-3	CASSLVDPLTDTQYF	TGCGCCAGCAGCTTGGTGGACCCGCTAACAGATACGCAGTATTTT
-	TRBV6-6	few	15	TRBJ2-5	CASSYPGRGGETQYF	TGTGCCAGCAGTTACCCGGGCAGGGGTGGAGAGACCCAGTACTTC
-	TRBV28	few	15	TRBJ2-5	CASSHSRDLQETQYF	TGTGCCAGCAGCCACTCGAGGGACCTCCAAGAGACCCAGTACTTC
-	TRBV11-2	few	12	TRBJ2-1	CASSLVSYEQFF	TGTGCCAGCAGCTTAGTAAGCTATGAGCAGTTCTTC
TRBD2	TRBV6-1	-	14	TRBJ2-3	CASRGTSFDDTQYF	TGTGCCAGCAGGGGGACTAGCTTTGACGATACGCAGTATTTT
TRBD2	TRBV20-1	-	14	TRBJ2-3	CSAASGRRTDTQYF	TGCAGTGCAGCTAGCGGGAGGCGCACAGATACGCAGTATTTT
-	TRBV7-9	-	14	TRBJ1-1	CASSQASSGTEAFF	TGTGCCAGCAGCCAAGCATCGTCGGGAACTGAAGCTTTCTTT
-	TRBV29-1	few	13	TRBJ2-5	CSVEGLTFETQYF	TGCAGCGTTGAAGGACTGACCTTCGAGACCCAGTACTTC
TRBD2	TRBV13	few	13	TRBJ2-7	CASSKGGGYEQYF	TGTGCCAGCAGCAAGGGCGGGGGCTACGAGCAGTACTTC
-	TRBV2	few	12	TRBJ2-5	CASIGERETQYF	TGTGCCAGCATCGGGGAACGGGAGACCCAGTACTTC
-	TRBV10-3	many	12	TRBJ2-7	CAISDSGFEQYF	TGTGCCATCAGTGATTCGGGGTTCGAGCAGTACTTC
-	TRBV7-9	-	13	TRBJ2-3	CASSNRRPDTQYF	TGTGCCAGCAGTAACCGGAGGCCAGATACGCAGTATTTT
TRBD1	TRBV10-2	-	15	TRBJ1-2	CASSLQDRGNYGYTF	TGCGCCAGCAGCCTACAGGACAGGGGGAACTATGGCTACACCTTC
-	TRBV9	few	15	TRBJ2-3	CASSVEALSTDTQYF	TGTGCCAGCAGCGTAGAGGCTTTAAGCACAGATACGCAGTATTTT
-	TRBV13	-	14	TRBJ2-7	CASSFQGPAYEQYF	TGTGCCAGCAGCTTCCAGGGGCCCGCCTACGAGCAGTACTTC
TRBD2	TRBV20-1	few	13	TRBJ2-1	CSALGGGANEQFF	TGCAGTGCGCTAGGCGGGGGGGCCAATGAGCAGTTCTTC
-	TRBV28	few	14	TRBJ2-3	CASSSPTFRDTQYF	TGTGCCAGCAGTTCGCCGACATTCAGAGATACGCAGTATTTT
-	TRBV5-1	-	15	TRBJ2-5	CASSLGLDLQETQYF	TGCGCCAGCAGCTTGGGTCTAGACCTCCAAGAGACCCAGTACTTC
-	TRBV18	few	12	TRBJ2-5	CASSPEERTQYF	TGTGCCAGCTCACCGGAAGAGAGGACCCAGTACTTC
-	TRBV2	few	13	TRBJ2-4	CASSEEGRNIQYF	TGTGCCAGCAGCGAGGAGGGACGAAACATTCAGTACTTC
-	TRBV10-3	few	16	TRBJ2-6	CAIRDAQGAGANVLTF	TGTGCCATCAGAGACGCTCAAGGTGCCGGGGCCAACGTCCTGACTTTC
-	TRBV20-1	few	17	TRBJ2-1	CSASQGLGGGLDDEQFF	TGCAGTGCTAGCCAAGGATTGGGGGGTGGCCTAGACGATGAGCAGTTCTTC
TRBD2	TRBV12-3/TRBV12-4	-	16	TRBJ2-5	CASSLTSGERQETQYF	TGTGCCAGCAGTTTAACTAGCGGGGAAAGGCAAGAGACCCAGTACTTC
-	TRBV7-2	-	13	TRBJ2-3	CASSLVWGDTQYF	TGTGCCAGCAGCTTAGTATGGGGGGATACGCAGTATTTT
TRBD2	TRBV6-5	few	14	TRBJ2-7	CASSSGGFAYEQYF	TGTGCCAGCAGTAGCGGGGGGTTTGCCTACGAGCAGTACTTC
TRBD2	TRBV4-2	-	17	TRBJ2-1	CASSGSEAGGPYNEQFF	TGTGCCAGCAGCGGAAGTGAAGCGGGAGGGCCCTACAATGAGCAGTTCTTC
TRBD2	TRBV7-8	-	15	TRBJ2-1	CASSPSVAGHNEQFF	TGTGCCAGCAGCCCGTCGGTAGCGGGCCACAATGAGCAGTTCTTC